These 10 T cell receptor beta chains were sequenced from one sample in a study of T cell changes during pregnancy in multiple sclerosis. Generated by immunoSEQ multiplex PCR, the TCRdb table keeps only in-frame clones and is missing some. The repertoire holds approximately 30,000 clones, around 90% seen once, with less than 9% in the top ten. This specimen consisted of CD8+ T cells from peripheral blood mononuclear cells, obtained before pregnancy. The receptors come from a female donor with multiple sclerosis, enrolled in a pregnancy study.

Comments on this clone: One end of the junction does not line up with germline, which may come from a read error. The rearrangement links TRBV7-7 to TRBJ2-2, with D perhaps TRBD2 (5 bases). The CDR3 extends over 14 amino acids. Germline CDR1 SSHAT, CDR2 FNYEAQ (reference sequence). The CDR3 sequence is CASSLGSGTGELFF. The CDR3 DNA reads as TGTGCTAGCAGCTTAGGGTCGGGAACCGGGGAGCTGTTTTTT.

This chain joins TRBV7-2 and TRBJ2-7; TRBD2 agrees at 7 bases. The CDR3 is 16 amino acids. Germline CDR1 is SGHTA and CDR2 is FQGNSA. Germline trimming cut 0 bases from V and 2 bases from J; bases unmatched to any gene: 7. CDR3: CASSLAQRGGTYEQYF. CDR3 bases: TGTGCCAGCAGCTTAGCGCAGCGGGGAGGGACCTACGAGCAGTACTTC.

For the CDR3, the DNA is TGTGCCAGCAGTGACTCAATAGCGGGGGGAGATGAGCAGTTCTTC. Its protein is CASSDSIAGGDEQFF. This chain joins TRBV6-4 and TRBJ2-1; 10 nucleotides match TRBD2. V lost 0 bases to trimming and J lost 8 bases; unmatched junction nucleotides: 4. The CDR3 is 15 amino acids. CDR1 is MRHNA and CDR2 is SNTAGT in the germline V gene.

This rearrangement joins TRBV21-1 to TRBJ2-5; whether TRBD1, the table's D call, matches the DNA was not checked. TRBV21-1 is a pseudogene. The CDR3 totals 17 residues. The CDR3, as DNA: TGTGCCAGCAGCAAACTAAGGGACAGGGGGCGATGGGAGACCCAGTACTTC. Translated: CASSKLRDRGRWETQYF.

The rearrangement joins TRBV27 to TRBJ1-5, with D possibly matching TRBD1 (5 bases). This CDR3 is 15 amino acids long. Per the germline V gene, CDR1 is MNHEY and CDR2 is SMNVEV (reference sequence). With 4 bases removed from V and 5 bases from J, the gap between germline ends came to 15 bases. This chain's CDR3 is CASSSGTGGYQPQHF. CDR3 sequence (DNA): TGTGCCAGCAGTTCTGGGACCGGGGGATATCAGCCCCAGCATTTT.

This chain joins TRBV6-1 and TRBJ1-1; 8 bases match TRBD1. V trimming: 0 bases; J trimming: 4 bases; junction bases outside the gene matches: 4. The CDR3 sequence is 15 residues long. Germline lookup yields CDR1 MNHNS and CDR2 SASEGT. CDR3 in DNA: TGTGCCAGCAGTGAAGCAGAAGACAGGGGCACTGAAGCTTTCTTT. Amino acid sequence: CASSEAEDRGTEAFF.

The chain uses TRBV30 and TRBJ2-3, with TRBD2 identical over 8 bases. Germline assignment: CDR1 GTSNPN and CDR2 SVGIG (reference sequence). This CDR3 comprises 14 residues. V shed 0 bases and J 8 bases; nucleotides not matched to a gene: 7. This CDR3 reads CAWSVDGGAGTQYF. The CDR3 DNA is TGTGCCTGGAGTGTTGACGGGGGGGCGGGTACGCAGTATTTT.

The J gene is TRBJ1-2, the V gene TRBV4-2; possibly TRBD1 for D (5 bases). This CDR3 region has 16 residues. V was cut by 4 bases and J by 3 bases, with 18 bases left in between. Germline assignment: CDR1 LGHNA and CDR2 YNFKEQ. Here the CDR3 reads CASSPAAGPAYYGYTF. DNA of the CDR3: TGTGCCAGCAGCCCCGCGGCAGGGCCCGCTTACTATGGCTACACCTTC.

This clone showed up just once. The rearrangement uses TRBV7-6 and TRBJ2-6; the match to TRBD1 covers 12 bases. The CDR3 is 17 residues long. The V gene's germline CDR1 is SGHVS and CDR2 FNYEAQ. J lost 4 bases, V lost 5 bases, and 6 bases had no gene match. Here the CDR3 DNA reads TGTGCCAGCAGCAGCCGGGACAGGGGGCCCGGGGCCAACGTCCTGACTTTC. This translates into CASSSRDRGPGANVLTF.

The rearrangement joins TRBV6-4 to TRBJ2-1; the match to TRBD2 covers 9 bases. From germline, CDR1 is MRHNA and CDR2 SNTAGT. Trimming at V came to 3 bases and at J to 5 bases, leaving 5 bases not matched to a gene. The length of the CDR3 is 15 residues. The CDR3 region is CASSEGSGGNNEQFF. The CDR3 DNA follows: TGTGCCAGCAGTGAAGGTAGCGGGGGTAACAATGAGCAGTTCTTC.